The T cell receptor (beta chain) under discussion was sequenced for a study of T cell responses to AZD1222 COVID-19 vaccine. Study results and caveats: Clonal diversity may have been underestimated, and the donors were mostly white British, with more females than males.

Notes on this clone: Its target is unknown.

This table comes from immunoSEQ multiplex PCR, and its TCRdb copy is limited to in-frame clones, with some not included. The sample lists some 99,000 clones; about nine tenths were seen once. With V trimmed by 1 base and J by 4 bases, 3 bases remained unmatched. The CDR3 totals 14 residues. Germline V lookup: CDR1 SGHAT, CDR2 FQDESV (reference sequence). Sequenced material: peripheral blood, taken 28 days after the second AZD1222 dose. This sequence originates from an adult who received the AZD1222 COVID-19 vaccine. The chain has TRBV11-1 and TRBJ1-2; 7 nucleotides align to TRBD1. The CDR3 spells CASSLGQGTYGYTF. The CDR3, as DNA: TGTGCCAGCAGCTTAGGACAGGGCACCTATGGCTACACCTTC. Based on the CDR3 plus reference TRBV11-1 and TRBJ1-2, the full variable domain is EAEVAQSPRYKITEKSQAVAFWCDPISGHATLYWYRQILGQGPELLVQFQDESVVDDSQLPKDRFSAERLKGVDSTLKIQPAELGDSAMYLCASSLGQGTYGYTFGSGTRLTVV.